Shown below are 18 T cell receptor beta chains from a single sample sequenced in a study of blood T cell repertoires in COVID-19. TCRdb's table, derived via immunoSEQ multiplex PCR, lists solely in-frame clones and lacks some. The sample has some 90,000 clones, 70% to 90% seen once. What was sequenced was peripheral blood. All receptors derive from a man aged 80 or over with active or convalescent COVID-19.

The V call is TRBV7-2, the J call TRBJ2-3, with TRBD2 identical over 7 bases. Losses at the gene ends were 1 base for V and 3 bases for J; bases not matched to a gene: 4. The V gene's germline CDR1 is SGHTA and CDR2 FQGNSA. There are 15 residues in the CDR3. The chain's CDR3 is CASSLGGSRTDTQYF. CDR3 nucleotides: TGTGCCAGCAGCTTAGGCGGGAGTCGTACAGATACGCAGTATTTT.

The rearrangement uses TRBV28 and TRBJ1-1; D is possibly TRBD1 (6 bases). V lost 8 bases and J 0 bases, leaving 13 bases between the germline ends. Germline loops: CDR1 MDHEN, CDR2 SYDVKM. The CDR3 has 14 residues. CDR3 bases: TGTGCCAGCGTATCCGGGACACTGAACACTGAAGCTTTCTTT. Encoded protein: CASVSGTLNTEAFF.

V gene TRBV7-3 combines with J gene TRBJ2-2, with 8 positions matching TRBD2. Germline CDR1 is SGHTA and CDR2 is FQGTGA. This CDR3 comprises 16 residues. V lost 2 bases to trimming and J lost 1 base; unmatched junction nucleotides: 3. CDR3 DNA: TGTGCCAGCAGCTTACCGCTAGCGGGGAACACCGGGGAGCTGTTTTTT. Translated, it gives CASSLPLAGNTGELFF.

The genes are TRBV6-4 and TRBJ1-2; 7 bases align to TRBD1. The CDR3 extends over 14 amino acids. V lost 4 bases, J lost 7 bases, and 9 bases stayed unmatched. Germline V gene lookup returns CDR1 MRHNA and CDR2 SNTAGT. Here the CDR3 DNA reads TGTGCCAGCAGTGCCGAGACAGGGCAGGGTGGCTACACCTTC. Translated, it gives CASSAETGQGGYTF.

The V gene is TRBV20-1, the J gene TRBJ1-1, with a tentative D call TRBD1 (5 bases). The CDR3 contains 11 residues. Germline V lookup: CDR1 DFQATT, CDR2 SNEGSKA (reference sequence). Trimming removed 4 bases at V and 5 bases at J, with 8 bases between. The CDR3 DNA sequence: TGCAGTGCTACAGGGCAAACTGAAGCTTTCTTT. This translates into CSATGQTEAFF.

The CDR3, as DNA: TGTGCCAGCAGTCAACTTGGACTGAGCTACAATGAGCAGTTCTTC. Amino acid sequence: CASSQLGLSYNEQFF. V usage is TRBV6-2 or TRBV6-3 and J usage is TRBJ2-1; tentative D call: TRBD2 (5 bases). This CDR3 comprises 15 residues. With 5 bases removed from V and 3 bases from J, the gap between germline ends came to 14 bases. Germline V gene data show CDR1 as MNHEY and CDR2 as SVGEGT.

V is TRBV11-2 and J is TRBJ1-1, with D uncertain. The length of the CDR3 is 12 residues. The germline gives CDR1 SGHAT, CDR2 FQNNGV. Trimming cost V 6 bases and J 6 bases, with 11 bases left between them. The CDR3 region is CASSISVAEAFF. The CDR3, as DNA: TGTGCCAGCAGTATCTCGGTCGCTGAAGCTTTCTTT.

The V gene is TRBV6-2 or TRBV6-3, the J gene TRBJ2-1; TRBD2 aligns across 8 bases. The CDR3 spans 19 residues. With V trimmed by 0 bases and J by 0 bases, 10 bases remained unmatched. Germline V gene lookup returns CDR1 MNHEY and CDR2 SVGEGT. In nucleotides, the CDR3 is TGTGCCAGCAGTTACTCTCCCTTCACTAGCGGAGGCTCCTACAATGAGCAGTTCTTC. It encodes CASSYSPFTSGGSYNEQFF.

The chain has TRBV7-8 and TRBJ2-7, with TRBD2 matching 7 bases. The CDR3 extends over 15 amino acids. V was clipped by 0 bases and J by 3 bases; unmatched bases: 5. Germline assignment: CDR1 SGHVS and CDR2 FQNEAQ. Here the CDR3 DNA reads TGTGCCAGCAGCTTAGCCCAGGGACTATTCTACGAGCAGTACTTC. It encodes CASSLAQGLFYEQYF.

This rearrangement joins TRBV5-5 to TRBJ2-7; 10 bases are shared with TRBD1. Germline CDR1 and CDR2: SGHKS and YYEKEE (reference sequence). This CDR3 region has 15 residues. The junction had 9 bases not matched to a gene; V was cut back by 4 bases and J by 5 bases. The CDR3 DNA follows: TGTGCCAGCAGCCAGACAGGGGGCGCTCTGGACGAGCAGTACTTC. Amino acid sequence: CASSQTGGALDEQYF. Looking up the rest from reference TRBV5-5 and TRBJ2-7 gives the full variable domain: DAGVTQSPTHLIKTRGQQVTLRCSPISGHKSVSWYQQVLGQGPQFIFQYYEKEERGRGNFPDRFSARQFPNYSSELNVNALLLGDSALYLCASSQTGGALDEQYFGPGTRLTVT.

The chain is built from TRBV28 and TRBJ1-3; D is ambiguous. Germline CDR1 is MDHEN and CDR2 is SYDVKM. This CDR3 region has 14 residues. Trimming removed 4 bases from V and 0 bases from J, with 7 bases in between. For the CDR3, the DNA is TGTGCCAGCAGTTCCCAGGTCTCTGGAAACACCATATATTTT. It specifies CASSSQVSGNTIYF.

This clone has a handful of counts. The V call is TRBV28, the J call TRBJ2-7, with TRBD2 matching over 7 bases. Germline V gene sequence: CDR1 MDHEN, CDR2 SYDVKM. V lost 7 bases to trimming and J lost 7 bases; unmatched junction nucleotides: 16. The CDR3 totals 15 residues. Here the CDR3 DNA reads TGTGCCAGCACCCTACCGACTAGCCCGCGGGGGGAGCAGTACTTC. It translates to CASTLPTSPRGEQYF.

The chain is built from TRBV25-1 and TRBJ1-5; a weak D match, TRBD1 (6 bases). The CDR3 loop spans 14 amino acids. CDR1 is MGHDK, CDR2 SYGVNS, per germline. V lost 5 bases and J 7 bases, leaving 15 bases between the germline ends. DNA of the CDR3: TGTGCCAGCAGTCCGACAGGAACAGGCCAGCCCCAGCATTTT. Translation gives CASSPTGTGQPQHF.

CDR3 protein: CASSKTRADQEETQYF. The CDR3 DNA reads as TGCGCCAGCAGCAAAACCAGGGCCGACCAAGAGGAGACCCAGTACTTC. The chain has TRBV4-1 and TRBJ2-5; tentatively, D is TRBD1 (5 bases). The CDR3 has 16 amino acids. The germline gives CDR1 MGHRA, CDR2 YSYEKL. The V and J ends lost 5 bases and 5 bases respectively, with 21 bases between them.

This chain uses TRBV24-1 with TRBJ1-4; the D gene is possibly TRBD1 (6 bases). Germline V gene lookup returns CDR1 KGHDR and CDR2 SFDVKD. This CDR3 comprises 16 residues. V lost 3 bases to trimming and J lost 7 bases, with 17 bases between them. CDR3 region: CATSDPRQAFPEKLFF. The DNA for the CDR3 is TGTGCCACCAGTGATCCGAGACAGGCCTTCCCTGAAAAACTGTTTTTT.

The V gene is TRBV2, the J gene TRBJ1-1, with D possibly matching TRBD1 (5 bases). Germline V lookup: CDR1 SNHLY, CDR2 FYNNEI. V was pared by 4 bases and J by 6 bases, with 12 bases between. The CDR3 totals 13 residues. The CDR3 sequence: CASSGVGEAEAFF. CDR3 in DNA: TGTGCCAGCAGTGGGGTGGGGGAGGCTGAAGCTTTCTTT.

The V call is TRBV4-1, the J call TRBJ2-3, with TRBD1 matching over 8 bases. The CDR3 totals 16 residues. Germline CDR1 and CDR2: MGHRA and YSYEKL. The V and J ends lost 2 bases and 2 bases, in that order; junction bases with no gene match: 6. CDR3: CASSQTGTGSTDTQYF. The CDR3 DNA reads TGCGCCAGCAGCCAAACCGGGACAGGTTCCACAGATACGCAGTATTTT.

The rearrangement joins TRBV28 to TRBJ1-2; possible D gene TRBD1, 5 bases. Germline-derived CDR1 and CDR2 are MDHEN and SYDVKM. The CDR3 is made up of 13 amino acids. With 6 bases removed from V and 5 bases from J, the gap between germline ends came to 13 bases. For the CDR3, the DNA is TGTGCCAGCAGGGGGGGACTGAGGTATGGCTACACCTTC. Its translation is CASRGGLRYGYTF.